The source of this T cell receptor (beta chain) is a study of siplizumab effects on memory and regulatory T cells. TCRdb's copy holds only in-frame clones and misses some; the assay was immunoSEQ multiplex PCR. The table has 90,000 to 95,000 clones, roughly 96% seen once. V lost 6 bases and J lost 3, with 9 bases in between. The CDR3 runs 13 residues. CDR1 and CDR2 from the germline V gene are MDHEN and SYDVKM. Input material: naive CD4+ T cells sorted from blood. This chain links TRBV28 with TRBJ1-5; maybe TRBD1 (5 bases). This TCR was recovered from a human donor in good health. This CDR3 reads CASSKTVNQPQHF. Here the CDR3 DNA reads TGTGCCAGCAGCAAGACAGTCAATCAGCCCCAGCATTTT.